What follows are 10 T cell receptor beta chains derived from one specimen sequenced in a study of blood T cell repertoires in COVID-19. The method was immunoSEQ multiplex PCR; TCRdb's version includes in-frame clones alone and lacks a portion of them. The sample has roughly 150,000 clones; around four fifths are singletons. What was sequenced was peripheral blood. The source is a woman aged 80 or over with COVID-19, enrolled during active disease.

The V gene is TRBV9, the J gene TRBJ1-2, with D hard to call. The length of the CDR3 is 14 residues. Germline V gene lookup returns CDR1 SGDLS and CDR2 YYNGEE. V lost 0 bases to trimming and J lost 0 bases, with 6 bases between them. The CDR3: CASSVGGTNYGYTF. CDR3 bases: TGTGCCAGCAGCGTAGGCGGCACTAACTATGGCTACACCTTC.

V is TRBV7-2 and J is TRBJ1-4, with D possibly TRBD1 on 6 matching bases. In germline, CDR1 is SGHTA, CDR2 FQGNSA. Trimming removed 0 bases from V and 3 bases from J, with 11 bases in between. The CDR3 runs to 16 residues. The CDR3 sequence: CASSLATAGANEKLFF. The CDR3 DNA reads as TGTGCCAGCAGCTTAGCGACGGCAGGGGCTAATGAAAAACTGTTTTTT.

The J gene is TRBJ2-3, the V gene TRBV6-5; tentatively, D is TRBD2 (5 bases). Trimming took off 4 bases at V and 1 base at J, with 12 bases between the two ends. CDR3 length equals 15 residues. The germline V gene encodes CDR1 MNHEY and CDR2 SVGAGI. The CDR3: CASSSRGSGTDTQYF. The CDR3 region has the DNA TGTGCCAGCAGTTCCCGGGGTAGCGGCACAGATACGCAGTATTTT.

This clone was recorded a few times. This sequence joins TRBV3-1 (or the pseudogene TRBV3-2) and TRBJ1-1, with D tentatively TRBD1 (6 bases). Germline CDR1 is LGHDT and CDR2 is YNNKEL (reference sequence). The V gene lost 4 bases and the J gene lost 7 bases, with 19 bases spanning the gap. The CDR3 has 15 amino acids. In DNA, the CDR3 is TGTGCCAGCAGCCCCCTTATGTATAGGGGGGGTGAAGCTTTCTTT. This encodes CASSPLMYRGGEAFF.

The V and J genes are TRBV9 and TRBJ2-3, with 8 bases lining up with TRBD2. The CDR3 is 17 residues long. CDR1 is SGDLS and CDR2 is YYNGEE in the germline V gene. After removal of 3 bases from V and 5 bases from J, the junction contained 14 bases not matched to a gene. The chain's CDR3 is CASSGLTAGVRKDTQYF. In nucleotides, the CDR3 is TGTGCCAGCAGCGGCCTGACAGCGGGAGTGAGGAAAGATACGCAGTATTTT.

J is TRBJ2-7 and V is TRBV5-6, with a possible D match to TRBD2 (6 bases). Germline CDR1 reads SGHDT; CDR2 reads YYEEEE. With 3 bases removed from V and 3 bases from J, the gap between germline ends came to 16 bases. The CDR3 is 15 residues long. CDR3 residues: CASSSAGRTYYEQYF. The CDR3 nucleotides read TGTGCCAGCAGCTCGGCTGGGAGGACCTACTACGAGCAGTACTTC.

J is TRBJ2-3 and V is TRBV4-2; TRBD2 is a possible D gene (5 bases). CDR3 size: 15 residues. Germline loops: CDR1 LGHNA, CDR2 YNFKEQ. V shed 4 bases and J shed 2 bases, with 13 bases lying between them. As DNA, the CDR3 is TGTGCCAGCAGCCTCCAGAGCGGCAACACAGATACGCAGTATTTT. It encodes CASSLQSGNTDTQYF.

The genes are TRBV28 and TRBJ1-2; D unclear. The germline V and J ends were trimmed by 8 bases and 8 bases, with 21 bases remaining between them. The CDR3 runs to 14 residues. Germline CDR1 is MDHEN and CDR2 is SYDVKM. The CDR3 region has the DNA TGTGCCAGCTACCGGGGTGTCGAGTCGGGCGGCTACACCTTC. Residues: CASYRGVESGGYTF.

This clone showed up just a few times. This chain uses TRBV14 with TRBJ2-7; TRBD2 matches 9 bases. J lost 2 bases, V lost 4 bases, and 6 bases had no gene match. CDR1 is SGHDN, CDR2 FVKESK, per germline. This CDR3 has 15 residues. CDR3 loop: CASSPVAGVAYEQYF. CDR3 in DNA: TGTGCCAGCAGCCCCGTAGCGGGAGTTGCCTACGAGCAGTACTTC. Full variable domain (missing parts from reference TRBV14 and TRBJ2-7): EAGVTQFPSHSVIEKGQTVTLRCDPISGHDNLYWYRRVMGKEIKFLLHFVKESKQDESGMPNNRFLAERTGGTYSTLKVQPAELEDSGVYFCASSPVAGVAYEQYFGPGTRLTVT.

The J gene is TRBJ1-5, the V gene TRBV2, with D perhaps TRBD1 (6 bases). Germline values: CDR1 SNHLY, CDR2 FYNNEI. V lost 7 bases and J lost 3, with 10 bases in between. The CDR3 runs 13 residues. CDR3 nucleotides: TGTGCCAGCAATGACAGGTACAATCAGCCCCAGCATTTT. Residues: CASNDRYNQPQHF.